Shown below are 18 T cell receptor beta chains from a single sample sequenced in a study of cytomegalovirus exposure and HLA in healthy donors. PCR used 60 Vbeta primers and 13 Jbeta primers. Measured with immunoSEQ multiplex PCR; TCRdb has only the in-frame clones, and not every one. This table holds fewer than 250,000 clones, about four fifths found once. Sequenced sample: PBMCs. The receptors were gathered from a woman between 45 and 60 years old in good health and CMV-seronegative.

The J gene is TRBJ2-7, the V gene TRBV7-8, with 10 bases aligning to TRBD2. Germline assignment: CDR1 SGHVS and CDR2 FQNEAQ. The V segment lost 6 bases and the J segment 5 bases; nucleotides outside the gene matches: 10. CDR3 size: 15 residues. CDR3 protein: CASSIERGGPHEQYF. The CDR3 DNA sequence: TGTGCCAGCAGTATTGAGCGGGGGGGGCCCCACGAGCAGTACTTC.

This clone was seen just once. The gene calls are TRBV6-6 and TRBJ2-3, with TRBD2 matching over 14 bases. The V and J ends lost 2 bases and 4 bases, in that order; junction bases with no gene match: 2. The CDR3 runs 16 residues. Looked up from germline, CDR1 is MNHNY and CDR2 is SVGAGI (reference sequence). As DNA, the CDR3 is TGTGCCAGCAGTTACGGGACTAGCGGGAGTGCAGATACGCAGTATTTT. Its protein is CASSYGTSGSADTQYF.

The J gene is TRBJ2-7, the V gene TRBV6-6; TRBD1 matches at 11 bases. This CDR3 is 14 amino acids long. CDR1 is MNHNY, CDR2 SVGAGI, per germline (reference sequence). The V gene end was trimmed by 4 bases and the J gene end by 4 bases; junction bases not matched to a gene: 3. CDR3 DNA: TGTGCCAGCAGTTTCGGGACAGGGGGATACGAGCAGTACTTC. This translates into CASSFGTGGYEQYF.

As regards this clone: Germline is not matched at one junction end, which may reflect a read error. The chain links TRBV2 to TRBJ2-7; a possible D gene is TRBD1 (5 bases). The V gene's germline CDR1 is SNHLY and CDR2 FYNNEI. The CDR3 contains 13 residues. CDR3 bases: TGTGCCAGCAGGGAAGACAGTGTCTACGAGCAGTACTTC. Translation gives CASREDSVYEQYF.

The chain couples TRBV5-4 to TRBJ1-5; D gene uncertain. Between the trimmed V and J ends, which lost 1 base and 6 bases, there was a span of 5 bases. The CDR3 totals 12 residues. CDR1 is SGHNT and CDR2 is YYREEE in the germline V gene (reference sequence). CDR3 amino acids: CASSLRGQPQHF. The CDR3 DNA is TGTGCCAGCAGCTTGCGGGGTCAGCCCCAGCATTTT.

This clone was seen a single time. The chain uses TRBV28 and TRBJ2-1; 9 nucleotides agree with TRBD1. Germline V lookup: CDR1 MDHEN, CDR2 SYDVKM. The CDR3 contains 16 residues. After removal of 4 bases from V and 6 bases from J, the junction contained 10 bases not matched to a gene. CDR3 sequence: CASSSGTGNGGNEQFF. DNA for the CDR3: TGTGCCAGCAGTTCCGGGACAGGGAACGGGGGCAATGAGCAGTTCTTC.

CDR3 DNA: TGCGCCAGCAAAGAACAGGGCCCGGGAAACACCATATATTTT. Translating it yields CASKEQGPGNTIYF. The V gene is TRBV10-1, the J gene TRBJ1-3; D perhaps matches TRBD1 (6 bases). CDR3 length equals 14 residues. CDR1 and CDR2 from the germline V gene are WNHNN and SYGVQD (reference sequence). V lost 7 bases and J 4 bases, leaving 14 bases between the germline ends.

V and J are TRBV6-5 and TRBJ2-7; 11 bases fit TRBD1. The CDR3 runs to 13 residues. With V trimmed by 10 bases and J by 4 bases, 6 bases remained unmatched. Germline-derived CDR1 and CDR2 are MNHEY and SVGAGI. The DNA for the CDR3 is TGTGCCACCGGACAGGGGGCGAGTTACGAGCAGTACTTC. Protein sequence: CATGQGASYEQYF.

In the case of this clone: Only one base separates this from a far larger clonotype, so it likely reflects a read error. Different DNA sequences within this sample yield the same CDR3. CDR3 loop: CASSLRGTEAFF. Written as DNA, the CDR3 is TGTGCCAGCAGCTTAAGGGGGACTGAAGCTTTCTTT. The rearrangement joins TRBV7-9 to TRBJ1-1, with a tentative D call TRBD1 (6 bases). This CDR3 spans 12 amino acids. Trimming took off 2 bases at V and 5 bases at J, with 6 bases between the two ends. The germline V gene encodes CDR1 SEHNR and CDR2 FQNEAQ (reference sequence).

The rearrangement links TRBV5-1 to TRBJ2-5, with 13 bases lining up with TRBD2. This CDR3 has 18 amino acids. Germline CDR1 reads SGHRS; CDR2 reads YFSETQ. After removal of 6 bases from V and 2 bases from J, the junction contained 13 bases not matched to a gene. CDR3 residues: CASTPRGTSGDGQETQYF. The DNA of the CDR3 is TGCGCCAGCACCCCCAGGGGGACTAGCGGGGATGGGCAAGAGACCCAGTACTTC.

The J gene is TRBJ2-1, the V gene TRBV5-4; TRBD2 might be the D (5 bases). CDR1 SGHNT and CDR2 YYREEE come from the germline V gene (reference sequence). This CDR3 region has 15 residues. Trimming took 4 bases from V and 1 from J, leaving 12 bases between them. CDR3 protein: CASSVDSRSYNEQFF. The CDR3 DNA is TGTGCCAGCAGCGTGGACTCCAGGTCCTACAATGAGCAGTTCTTC.

J is TRBJ1-5 and V is TRBV14; D ambiguous. The germline CDR1 and CDR2 sequences are SGHDN and FVKESK. The CDR3 has 13 amino acids. V was trimmed by 0 bases and J by 4 bases, leaving 4 bases between them. CDR3 in amino acids: CASSQDRNQPQHF. The CDR3 nucleotides read TGTGCCAGCAGCCAAGACCGGAATCAGCCCCAGCATTTT.

The chain has TRBV28 and TRBJ2-7, with 9 bases identical to TRBD2. The CDR3 sequence is 16 residues long. The junction had 8 bases not matched to a gene; V was cut back by 4 bases and J by 1 base. Looked up from germline, CDR1 is MDHEN and CDR2 is SYDVKM. For the CDR3, the DNA is TGTGCCAGCAGTTCCCCGCGAGCGGGAGGATCCTACGAGCAGTACTTC. It translates to CASSSPRAGGSYEQYF.

This clone was picked up one time. J is TRBJ2-5 and V is TRBV18, with D maybe TRBD2 (5 bases). CDR1 is KGHSH and CDR2 is LQKENI in the germline V gene. The CDR3 is 15 residues long. V was clipped by 1 base and J by 5 bases, with 14 bases between them. Written as DNA, the CDR3 is TGTGCCAGCTCACCACACCCCTCGGGGTCGGAGACCCAGTACTTC. The encoded protein is CASSPHPSGSETQYF.

The CDR3: CASVRDRVVHEQYF. CDR3 DNA: TGTGCCAGCGTTCGGGACAGGGTAGTCCACGAGCAGTACTTC. The J gene is TRBJ2-7, the V gene TRBV21-1; TRBD1 is taken as the D call from the table, unchecked against the DNA. TRBV21-1 is an annotated pseudogene. CDR3 length: 14 amino acids.

As to this clone: Other nucleotide sequences in the sample specify the same CDR3. The chain uses TRBV9 and TRBJ2-5, with no clear D. CDR3 length: 13 residues. V was trimmed by 0 bases and J by 4 bases, leaving 7 bases between them. CDR1 is SGDLS and CDR2 is YYNGEE in the germline V gene. The CDR3 DNA reads TGTGCCAGCAGCGTAGGATCCGGAGAGACCCAGTACTTC. This encodes CASSVGSGETQYF.

The CDR3 nucleotides are TGTGCCAGCAGCTCCCGACGGACTGGGAGCGAGACCCAGTACTTC. This sequence encodes CASSSRRTGSETQYF. The genes are TRBV7-3 and TRBJ2-5, with a tentative D call TRBD2 (5 bases). The germline V and J ends were trimmed by 4 bases and 5 bases, with 17 bases remaining between them. The CDR3 length is 15 residues. Germline lookup yields CDR1 SGHTA and CDR2 FQGTGA. The full variable domain, completed using reference TRBV7-3 and TRBJ2-5, is GAGVSQTPSNKVTEKGKYVELRCDPISGHTALYWYRQSLGQGPEFLIYFQGTGAADDSGLPNDRFFAVRPEGSVSTLKIQRTERGDSAVYLCASSSRRTGSETQYFGPGTRLLVL.

The rearrangement uses TRBV7-9 and TRBJ2-3, with D possibly TRBD2 on 5 matching bases. The CDR3 totals 14 residues. The germline V gene encodes CDR1 SEHNR and CDR2 FQNEAQ (reference sequence). V gave up 1 base and J gave up 3 bases, with 8 bases separating them. The CDR3 DNA is TGTGCCAGCAGCTTAGAGAGGGTTACAGATACGCAGTATTTT. Translation gives CASSLERVTDTQYF.